This is a list of T cell receptor beta chains from one sample in a study of OX40 agonist ivuxolimab in advanced cancers. The protocol was immunoSEQ multiplex PCR, while the TCRdb copy is restricted to in-frame clones and leaves out a portion. The data contain 45,000 to 65,000 clones, 87% of them seen just once; the ten biggest clones take up more than 1.5%. The material sequenced was CD4+ or CD8+ T cells sorted from blood, taken in a trial of the OX40 agonist ivuxolimab. These receptors were obtained from an adult with an advanced solid tumor such as melanoma, head and neck, liver or kidney cancer. CDR3s include the opening cysteine and the closing phenylalanine or tryptophan. The D gene is left open where the match is weak. The size entry is marked missing in some rows and otherwise reads once, few, many or a size class.

-	-	TRBV4-1	TRBJ2-1	CASSHGGWGGNPGRNEQFF	TGCGCCAGCAGCCATGGCGGGTGGGGCGGGAACCCTGGGAGGAATGAGCAGTTCTTC
-	-	TRBV5-1	TRBJ1-1	CASSLLTENTEAFF	TGCGCCAGCAGCTTACTGACAGAGAACACTGAAGCTTTCTTT
-	-	TRBV23-1	TRBJ2-1	CASSHPHNEQFF	TGCGCCAGCAGTCATCCACACAATGAGCAGTTCTTC
once	-	TRBV28	TRBJ1-5	CASSLYAGPGPQHF	TGTGCCAGCAGTTTATATGCGGGCCCGGGGCCCCAGCATTTT
-	-	TRBV2	TRBJ2-7	CASGKQGAREQYF	TGTGCCAGCGGGAAACAGGGCGCGCGCGAGCAGTACTTC
once	-	TRBV9	TRBJ1-4	CASSVDRVNEKLFF	TGTGCCAGCAGCGTAGACAGGGTAAACGAAAAACTGTTTTTT
-	TRBD2	TRBV7-2	TRBJ2-7	CASSSGTSGRTSYEQYF	TGTGCCAGCAGCTCGGGGACTAGCGGGCGGACCTCCTACGAGCAGTACTTC
-	TRBD2	TRBV30	TRBJ2-1	CAWSRGGGEQFF	TGTGCCTGGAGTCGGGGGGGAGGTGAGCAGTTCTTC
-	-	TRBV9	TRBJ1-5	CASSVDDNQPQHF	TGTGCCAGCTCCGTCGACGATAATCAGCCCCAGCATTTT
-	-	TRBV5-1	TRBJ1-6	CASSLVGQNNSPLHF	TGCGCCAGCAGCTTGGTTGGGCAGAATAATTCACCCCTCCACTTT
-	TRBD1	TRBV10-1	TRBJ2-5	CASSGRLGQGEETQYF	TGCGCCAGCAGTGGACGCCTAGGACAGGGGGAAGAGACCCAGTACTTC